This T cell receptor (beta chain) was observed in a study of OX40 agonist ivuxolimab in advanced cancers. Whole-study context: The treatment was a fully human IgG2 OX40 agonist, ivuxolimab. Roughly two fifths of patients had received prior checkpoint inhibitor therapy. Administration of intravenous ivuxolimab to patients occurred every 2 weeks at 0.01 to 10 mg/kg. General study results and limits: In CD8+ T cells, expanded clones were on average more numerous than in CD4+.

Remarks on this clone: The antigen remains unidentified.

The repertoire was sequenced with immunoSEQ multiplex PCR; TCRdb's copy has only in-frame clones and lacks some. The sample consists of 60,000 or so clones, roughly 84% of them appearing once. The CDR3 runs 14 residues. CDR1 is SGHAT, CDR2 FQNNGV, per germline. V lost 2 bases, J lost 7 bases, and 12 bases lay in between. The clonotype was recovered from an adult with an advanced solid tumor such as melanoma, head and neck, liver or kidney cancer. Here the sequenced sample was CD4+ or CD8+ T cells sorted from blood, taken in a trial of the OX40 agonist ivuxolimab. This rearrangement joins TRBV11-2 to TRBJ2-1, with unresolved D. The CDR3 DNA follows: TGTGCCAGCAGCTTAATAGTCCTCGGGAATGAGCAGTTCTTC. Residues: CASSLIVLGNEQFF.